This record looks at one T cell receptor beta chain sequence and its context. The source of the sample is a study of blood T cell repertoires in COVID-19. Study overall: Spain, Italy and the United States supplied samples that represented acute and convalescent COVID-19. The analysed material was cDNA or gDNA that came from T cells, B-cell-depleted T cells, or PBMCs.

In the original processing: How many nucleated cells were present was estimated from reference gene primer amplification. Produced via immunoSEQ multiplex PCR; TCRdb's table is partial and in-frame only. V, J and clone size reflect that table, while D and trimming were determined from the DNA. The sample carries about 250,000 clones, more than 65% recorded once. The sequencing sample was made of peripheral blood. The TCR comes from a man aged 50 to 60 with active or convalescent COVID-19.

The CDR3 DNA sequence: TGTGCCAGCAGTTTCGACTATGGCTACACCTTC. This codes for CASSFDYGYTF. This chain links TRBV7-9 with TRBJ1-2, with D unclear. The CDR3 length is 11 residues. V gave up 6 bases and J gave up 3 bases, with 5 bases separating them. Per germline, CDR1 SEHNR and CDR2 FQNEAQ (reference sequence). Drawing the rest from reference TRBV7-9 and TRBJ1-2, the complete variable domain is DTGVSQNPRHKITKRGQNVTFRCDPISEHNRLYWYRQTLGQGPEFLTYFQNEAQLEKSRLLSDRFSAERPKGSFSTLEIQRTEQGDSAMYLCASSFDYGYTFGSGTRLTVV.